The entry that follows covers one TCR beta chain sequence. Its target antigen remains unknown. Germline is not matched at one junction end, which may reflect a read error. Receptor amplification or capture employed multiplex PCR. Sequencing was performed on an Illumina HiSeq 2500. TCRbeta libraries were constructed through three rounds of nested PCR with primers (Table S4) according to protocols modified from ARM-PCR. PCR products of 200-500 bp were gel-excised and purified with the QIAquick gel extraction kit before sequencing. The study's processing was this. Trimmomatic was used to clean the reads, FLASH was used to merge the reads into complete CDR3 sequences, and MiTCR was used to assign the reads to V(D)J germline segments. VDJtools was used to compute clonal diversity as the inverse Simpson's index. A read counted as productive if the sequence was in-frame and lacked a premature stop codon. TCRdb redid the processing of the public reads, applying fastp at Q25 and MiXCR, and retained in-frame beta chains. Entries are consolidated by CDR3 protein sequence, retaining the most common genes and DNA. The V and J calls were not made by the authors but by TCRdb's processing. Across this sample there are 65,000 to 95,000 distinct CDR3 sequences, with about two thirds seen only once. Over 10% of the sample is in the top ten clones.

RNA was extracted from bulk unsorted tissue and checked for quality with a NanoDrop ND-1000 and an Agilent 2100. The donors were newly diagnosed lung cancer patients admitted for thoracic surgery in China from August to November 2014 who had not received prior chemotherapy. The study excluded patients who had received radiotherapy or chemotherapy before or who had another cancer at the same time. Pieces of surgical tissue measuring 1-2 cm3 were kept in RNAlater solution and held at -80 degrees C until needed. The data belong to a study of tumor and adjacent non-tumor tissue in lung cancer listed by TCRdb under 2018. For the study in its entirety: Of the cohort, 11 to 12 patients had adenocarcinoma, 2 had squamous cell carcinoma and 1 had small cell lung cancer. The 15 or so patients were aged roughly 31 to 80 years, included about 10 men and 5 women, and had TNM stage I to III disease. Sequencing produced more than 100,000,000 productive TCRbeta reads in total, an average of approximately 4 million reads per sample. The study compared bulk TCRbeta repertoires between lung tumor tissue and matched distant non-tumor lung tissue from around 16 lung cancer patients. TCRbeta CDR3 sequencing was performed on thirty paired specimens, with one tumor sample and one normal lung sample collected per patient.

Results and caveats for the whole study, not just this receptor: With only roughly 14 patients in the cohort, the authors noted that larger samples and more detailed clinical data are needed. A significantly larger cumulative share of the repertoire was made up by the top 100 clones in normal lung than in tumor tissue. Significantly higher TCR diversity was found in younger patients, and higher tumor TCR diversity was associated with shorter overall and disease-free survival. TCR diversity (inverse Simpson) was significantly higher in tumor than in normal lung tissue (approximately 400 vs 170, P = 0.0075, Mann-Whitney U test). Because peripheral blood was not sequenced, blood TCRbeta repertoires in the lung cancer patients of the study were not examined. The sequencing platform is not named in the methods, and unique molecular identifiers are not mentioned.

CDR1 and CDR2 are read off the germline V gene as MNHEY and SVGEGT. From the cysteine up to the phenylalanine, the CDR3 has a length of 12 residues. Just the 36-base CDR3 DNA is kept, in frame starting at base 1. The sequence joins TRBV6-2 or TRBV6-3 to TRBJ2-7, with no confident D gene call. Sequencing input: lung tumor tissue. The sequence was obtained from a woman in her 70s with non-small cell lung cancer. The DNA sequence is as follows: TGTGCCACCAGTTACTCGTCCTACGAGCAGTACTTC. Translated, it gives CATSYSSYEQYF.